This paragraph covers one TCR beta chain sequence. Profiling relied on immunoSEQ multiplex PCR, and the TCRdb table lists in-frame clones only, not all of them. Of around 170,000 clones in the sample, less than 85% were seen once. The CDR3 covers 16 residues. These data originate in a study of blood T cell repertoires in COVID-19. About the research overall: Samples representing acute and convalescent COVID-19 were sourced from the United States, Italy and Spain.

The chain links TRBV21-1 to TRBJ2-7; the D call in the table, TRBD2, was not verified against the DNA. TRBV21-1 is a pseudogene segment. This receptor was obtained from a woman of 80 years or more with acute or convalescent COVID-19. Sequencing was done on a sample of peripheral blood. CDR3 DNA sequence: TGTGCCAGCAGCAAACGGACTAGCGGTATCTCCTACGAGCAGTACTTC. Translation gives CASSKRTSGISYEQYF.